This T cell receptor (beta chain) was captured by sequencing in a study of OX40 agonist ivuxolimab in advanced cancers. Study as a whole: Patients were roughly 83% male with ages about 20 to 79, mean approximately 62. Partial response was recorded in three patients: one hepatocellular carcinoma and two cutaneous melanoma cases. General study points: Among patients with partial responses at 0.1-3.0 mg/kg, clonal expansion was among the lowest.

Sequencing was performed with immunoSEQ multiplex PCR; in TCRdb, only in-frame clones are kept and a portion is missing. Among roughly 62,000 clones listed, 80% to 85% were seen once. Exclusion of a patient followed from autoimmune disease history or systemic immunosuppression. This clone appeared once. Its antigen is still unknown. J was trimmed by 3 bases and V by 1 base; bases with no gene match: 3. Per the germline V gene, CDR1 is SQVTM and CDR2 is ANQGSEA. The CDR3 sequence is 15 residues long. The genes are TRBV29-1 and TRBJ2-3; 11 nucleotides line up with TRBD1. This receptor was obtained from an adult with an advanced solid tumor such as melanoma, head and neck, liver or kidney cancer. Here the sequenced sample was CD4+ or CD8+ T cells sorted from blood, taken in a trial of the OX40 agonist ivuxolimab. CDR3 loop: CSVEGGTGGTDTQYF. The CDR3, as DNA: TGCAGCGTTGAAGGAGGGACAGGGGGTACAGATACGCAGTATTTT.